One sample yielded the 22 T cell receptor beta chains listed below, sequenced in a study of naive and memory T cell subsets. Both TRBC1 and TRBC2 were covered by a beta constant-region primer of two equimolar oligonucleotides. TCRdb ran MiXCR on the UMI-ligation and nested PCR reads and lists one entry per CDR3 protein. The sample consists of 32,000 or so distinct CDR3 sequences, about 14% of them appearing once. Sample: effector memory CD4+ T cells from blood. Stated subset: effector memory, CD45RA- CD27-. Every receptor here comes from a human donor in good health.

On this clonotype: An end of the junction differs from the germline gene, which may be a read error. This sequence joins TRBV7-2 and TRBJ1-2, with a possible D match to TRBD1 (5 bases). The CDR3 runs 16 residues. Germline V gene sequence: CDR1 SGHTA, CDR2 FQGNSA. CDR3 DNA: TGTGCCAGCAGCTTTGGCGGGACCCAGAACCAGTATGGCGACACCTTC. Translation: CASSFGGTQNQYGDTF.

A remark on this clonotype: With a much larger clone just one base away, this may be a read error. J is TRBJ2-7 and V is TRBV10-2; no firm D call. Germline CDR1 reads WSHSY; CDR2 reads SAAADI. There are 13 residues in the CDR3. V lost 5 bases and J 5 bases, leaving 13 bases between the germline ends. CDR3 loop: CASSWKEGDEQYF. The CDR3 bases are TGCGCCAGCAGTTGGAAGGAAGGCGACGAGCAGTACTTC.

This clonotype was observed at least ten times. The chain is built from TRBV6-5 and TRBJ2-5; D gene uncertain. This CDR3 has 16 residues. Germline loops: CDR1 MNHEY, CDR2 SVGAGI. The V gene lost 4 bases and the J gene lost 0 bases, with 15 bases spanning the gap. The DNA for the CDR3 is TGTGCCAGCAGTTCCCGACCCCTAAGTTACCAAGAGACCCAGTACTTC. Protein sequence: CASSSRPLSYQETQYF.

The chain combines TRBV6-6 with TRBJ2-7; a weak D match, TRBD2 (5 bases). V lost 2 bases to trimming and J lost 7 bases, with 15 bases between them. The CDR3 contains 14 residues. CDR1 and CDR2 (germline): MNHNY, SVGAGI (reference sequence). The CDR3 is CASSYGERPGEQYF. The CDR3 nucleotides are TGTGCCAGCAGTTACGGCGAACGGCCGGGGGAGCAGTACTTC.

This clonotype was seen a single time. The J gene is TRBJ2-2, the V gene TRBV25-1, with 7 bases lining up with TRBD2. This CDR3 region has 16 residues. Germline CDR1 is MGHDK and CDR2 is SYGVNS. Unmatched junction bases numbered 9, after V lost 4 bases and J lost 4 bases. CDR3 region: CASSVSPGGSTGELFF. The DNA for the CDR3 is TGTGCCAGCAGTGTGTCACCGGGGGGTTCCACCGGGGAGCTGTTTTTT.

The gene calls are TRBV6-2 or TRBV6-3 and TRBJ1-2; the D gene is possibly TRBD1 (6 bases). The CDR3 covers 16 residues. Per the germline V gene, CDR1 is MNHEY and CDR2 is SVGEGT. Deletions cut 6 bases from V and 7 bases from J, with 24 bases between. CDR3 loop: CASSDRGTLDPLGYTF. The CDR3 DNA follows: TGTGCCAGCAGCGACCGTGGGACACTCGATCCACTTGGCTACACCTTC.

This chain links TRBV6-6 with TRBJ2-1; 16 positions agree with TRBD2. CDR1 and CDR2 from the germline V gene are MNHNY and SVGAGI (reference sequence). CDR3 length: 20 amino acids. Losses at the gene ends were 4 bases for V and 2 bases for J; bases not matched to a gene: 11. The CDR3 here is CASSSLGTSGRGNTYNEQFF. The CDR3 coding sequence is TGTGCCAGCAGTTCCCTCGGGACTAGCGGGAGGGGAAACACCTACAATGAGCAGTTCTTC.

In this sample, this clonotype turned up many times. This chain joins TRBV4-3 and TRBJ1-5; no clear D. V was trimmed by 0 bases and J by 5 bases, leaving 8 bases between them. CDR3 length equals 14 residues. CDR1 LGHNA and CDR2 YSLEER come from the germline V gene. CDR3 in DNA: TGCGCCAGCAGCCAAGATCGGGGTTATCAGCCCCAGCATTTT. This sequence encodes CASSQDRGYQPQHF.

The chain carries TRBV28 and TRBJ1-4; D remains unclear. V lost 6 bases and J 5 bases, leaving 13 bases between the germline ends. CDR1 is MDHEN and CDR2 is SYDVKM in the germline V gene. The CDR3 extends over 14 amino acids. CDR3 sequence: CASSSPVGNEKLFF. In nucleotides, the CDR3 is TGTGCCAGCAGCTCCCCAGTCGGCAATGAAAAACTGTTTTTT.

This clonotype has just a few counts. In nucleotides, the CDR3 is TGTGCCAGCAGCCGGGACAGGGTAGATGAGCAGTTCTTC. This encodes CASSRDRVDEQFF. This sequence joins TRBV7-3 and TRBJ2-1; 9 bases map to TRBD1. The CDR3 contains 13 residues. V lost 5 bases and J lost 8; bases outside the gene matches: 4. Germline V gene lookup returns CDR1 SGHTA and CDR2 FQGTGA. The entire variable domain, with the rest obtained from reference TRBV7-3 and TRBJ2-1, is as follows: GAGVSQTPSNKVTEKGKYVELRCDPISGHTALYWYRQSLGQGPEFLIYFQGTGAADDSGLPNDRFFAVRPEGSVSTLKIQRTERGDSAVYLCASSRDRVDEQFFGPGTRLTVL.

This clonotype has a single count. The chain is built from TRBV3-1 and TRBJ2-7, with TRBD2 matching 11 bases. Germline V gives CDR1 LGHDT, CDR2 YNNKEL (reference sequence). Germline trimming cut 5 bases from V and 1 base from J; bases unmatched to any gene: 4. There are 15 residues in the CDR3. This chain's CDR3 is CASSGGTSGSYEQYF. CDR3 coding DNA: TGTGCCAGCAGCGGAGGGACTAGCGGATCCTACGAGCAGTACTTC.

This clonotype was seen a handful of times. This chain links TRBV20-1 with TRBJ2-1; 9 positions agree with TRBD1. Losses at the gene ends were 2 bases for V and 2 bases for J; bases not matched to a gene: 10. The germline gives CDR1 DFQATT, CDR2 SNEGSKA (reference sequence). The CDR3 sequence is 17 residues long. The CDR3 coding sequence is TGCAGTGCTAGATTACAAGGGACAGGGAAGACCTACAATGAGCAGTTCTTC. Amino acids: CSARLQGTGKTYNEQFF.

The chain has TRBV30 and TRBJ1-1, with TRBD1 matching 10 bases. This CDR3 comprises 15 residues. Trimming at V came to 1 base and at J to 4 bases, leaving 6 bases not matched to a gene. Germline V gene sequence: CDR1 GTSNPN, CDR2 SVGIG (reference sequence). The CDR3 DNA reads TGTGCCTGGAGTGGAGACAGGGGGCTCAGCACTGAAGCTTTCTTT. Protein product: CAWSGDRGLSTEAFF.

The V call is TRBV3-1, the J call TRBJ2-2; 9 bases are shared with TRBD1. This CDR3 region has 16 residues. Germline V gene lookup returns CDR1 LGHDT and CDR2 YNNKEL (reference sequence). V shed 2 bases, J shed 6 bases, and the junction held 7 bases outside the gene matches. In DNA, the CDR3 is TGTGCCAGCAGCCAACCGGGACAGGGATTCGCCGGGGAGCTGTTTTTT. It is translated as CASSQPGQGFAGELFF.

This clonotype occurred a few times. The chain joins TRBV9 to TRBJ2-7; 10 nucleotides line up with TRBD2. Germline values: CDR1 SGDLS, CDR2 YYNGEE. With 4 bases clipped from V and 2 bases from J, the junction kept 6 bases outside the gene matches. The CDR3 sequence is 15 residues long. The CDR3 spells CASSPRTSGAYEQYF. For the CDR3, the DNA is TGTGCCAGCAGCCCCCGGACTAGCGGCGCCTACGAGCAGTACTTC.

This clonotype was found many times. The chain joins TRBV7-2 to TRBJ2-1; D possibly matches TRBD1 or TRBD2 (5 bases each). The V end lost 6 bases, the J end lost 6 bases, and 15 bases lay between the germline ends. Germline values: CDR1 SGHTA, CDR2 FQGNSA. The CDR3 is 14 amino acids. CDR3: CASSPPGTINEQFF. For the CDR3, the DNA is TGTGCCAGCAGTCCCCCCGGGACGATCAATGAGCAGTTCTTC.

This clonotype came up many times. This chain's CDR3 is CASRTTSGSHEQYF. The CDR3 DNA reads TGTGCCAGCAGGACGACTAGCGGGAGCCACGAGCAGTACTTC. The chain has TRBV28 and TRBJ2-7; 12 bases map to TRBD2. The trim removed 6 bases at V and 5 bases at J, leaving 5 bases unmatched. Germline CDR1 and CDR2: MDHEN and SYDVKM. The CDR3 contains 14 residues.

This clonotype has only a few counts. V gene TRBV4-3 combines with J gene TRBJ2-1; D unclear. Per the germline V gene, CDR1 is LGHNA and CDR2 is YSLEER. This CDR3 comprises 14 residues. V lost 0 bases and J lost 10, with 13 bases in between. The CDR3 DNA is TGCGCCAGCAGCCAAGATCATAGGGTTGGAGAGCAGTTCTTC. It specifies CASSQDHRVGEQFF.

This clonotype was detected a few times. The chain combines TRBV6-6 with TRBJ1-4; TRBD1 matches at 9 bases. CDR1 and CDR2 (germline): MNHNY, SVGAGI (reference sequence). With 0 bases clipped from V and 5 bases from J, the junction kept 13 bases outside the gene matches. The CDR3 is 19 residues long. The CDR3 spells CASSYSPGLGQGGNEKLFF. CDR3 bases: TGTGCCAGCAGTTACTCACCGGGACTGGGACAGGGAGGGAATGAAAAACTGTTTTTT.

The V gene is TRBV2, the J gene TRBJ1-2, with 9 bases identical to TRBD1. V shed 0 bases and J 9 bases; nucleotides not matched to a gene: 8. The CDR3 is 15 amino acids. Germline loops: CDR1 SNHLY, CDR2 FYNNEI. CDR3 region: CASSEAGGQGESYTF. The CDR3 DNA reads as TGTGCCAGCAGTGAAGCGGGGGGACAGGGCGAGAGCTACACCTTC.

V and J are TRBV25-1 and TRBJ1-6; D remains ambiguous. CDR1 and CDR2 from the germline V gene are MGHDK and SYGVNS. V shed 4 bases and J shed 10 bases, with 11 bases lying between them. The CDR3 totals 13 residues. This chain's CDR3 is CASSARPGSPLHF. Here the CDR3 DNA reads TGTGCCAGCAGTGCCCGCCCGGGCTCACCCCTCCACTTT.

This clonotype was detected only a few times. The CDR3 DNA reads as TGTGCCAGCAGTGAAGGGACTCAGGAAAAACTGTTTTTT. Protein product: CASSEGTQEKLFF. The chain carries TRBV2 and TRBJ1-4; D remains ambiguous. V gave up 1 base and J gave up 8 bases, with 8 bases separating them. Germline V lookup: CDR1 SNHLY, CDR2 FYNNEI. There are 13 residues in the CDR3. The full variable domain, rest sourced from reference TRBV2 and TRBJ1-4, is EPEVTQTPSHQVTQMGQEVILRCVPISNHLYFYWYRQILGQKVEFLVSFYNNEISEKSEIFDDQFSVERPDGSNFTLKIRSTKLEDSAMYFCASSEGTQEKLFFGSGTQLSVL.